This is a list of T cell receptor beta chains from one sample in a study of T-cell memory formation after mild COVID-19. TCRdb reprocessed the 5' RACE reads via MiXCR and lists one record per CDR3 protein. The repertoire consists of 300,000 or so distinct CDR3 sequences, with approximately 15% occurring once and the leading ten covering 20% to 25%. The sequencing input was PBMCs or a T cell subset sorted from them (not recorded which). These TCRs come from a young man who had mild COVID-19 (a few samples of this study predate the infection). Cell type and time point are not known. Both conserved end residues are part of each CDR3.

V,length,J,CDR3
TRBV7-2,15,TRBJ2-6,CASSLDHSGANVLTF
TRBV28,17,TRBJ1-5,CATRNLRDRNSNQPQHF
TRBV20-1,14,TRBJ2-3,CSARTSGYPDTQYF
TRBV5-1,16,TRBJ2-7,CASSPGTGIYSYEQYF
TRBV5-1,15,TRBJ2-5,CASTAAGGSGETQYF
TRBV7-2,14,TRBJ1-2,CASSSGGVRYGYTF
TRBV18,16,TRBJ2-3,CASSPPTGTSTDTQYF
TRBV4-1,12,TRBJ2-3,CASSQGGDTQYF
TRBV29-1,12,TRBJ1-1,CSVGDQGSEAFF
TRBV30,14,TRBJ2-2,CAWDSGANTGELFF
TRBV11-2,16,TRBJ2-1,CASSLHSGGSYNEQFF
TRBV7-6,14,TRBJ2-5,CASSLAVGQETQYF
TRBV11-2,14,TRBJ2-1,CASSDSGGAHEQFF
TRBV4-3,13,TRBJ1-5,CASSQGRAEPQHF
TRBV27,15,TRBJ1-6,CASSLRGGMDSPLHF
TRBV7-2,16,TRBJ2-5,CASSRRRGEYQETQYF
TRBV5-1,14,TRBJ2-5,CASSEDPGPETQYF
TRBV19,16,TRBJ1-3,CASSPGGTRRGNTIYF
TRBV6-5,13,TRBJ1-1,CASSYSGETEAFF
TRBV6-2/TRBV6-3,18,TRBJ1-1,CASSYRWGRVLAGTEAFF
TRBV20-1,12,TRBJ2-1,CSASSGDNEQFF
TRBV20-1,14,TRBJ2-5,CSARDALGEETQYF
TRBV10-3,12,TRBJ2-5,CASRQGPETQYF
TRBV6-5,18,TRBJ2-2,CASSYLSPGPLNTGELFF
TRBV5-1,15,TRBJ2-5,CASSFGGDRQETQYF
TRBV4-3,14,TRBJ2-1,CASSQDWVSNEQFF
TRBV4-3,18,TRBJ1-2,CASSQDLFQGRSIYGYTF
TRBV6-1,14,TRBJ1-6,CASSEIRTGTPLHF
TRBV6-2/TRBV6-3,14,TRBJ2-7,CASREGGFFDEQYF
TRBV12-3/TRBV12-4,14,TRBJ1-1,CASSSTGEGTEAFF
TRBV18,18,TRBJ1-1,CASSRSPGQGALNTEAFF
TRBV11-2,12,TRBJ1-3,CASSLEPDTIYF
TRBV24-1,15,TRBJ1-5,CATSDSTREDQPQHF
TRBV12-3/TRBV12-4,15,TRBJ2-2,CASISGTGGTGELFF
TRBV6-2/TRBV6-3,13,TRBJ2-7,CATQRGGPYEQYF
TRBV15,18,TRBJ2-3,CATSRAGTGLRGTDTQYF